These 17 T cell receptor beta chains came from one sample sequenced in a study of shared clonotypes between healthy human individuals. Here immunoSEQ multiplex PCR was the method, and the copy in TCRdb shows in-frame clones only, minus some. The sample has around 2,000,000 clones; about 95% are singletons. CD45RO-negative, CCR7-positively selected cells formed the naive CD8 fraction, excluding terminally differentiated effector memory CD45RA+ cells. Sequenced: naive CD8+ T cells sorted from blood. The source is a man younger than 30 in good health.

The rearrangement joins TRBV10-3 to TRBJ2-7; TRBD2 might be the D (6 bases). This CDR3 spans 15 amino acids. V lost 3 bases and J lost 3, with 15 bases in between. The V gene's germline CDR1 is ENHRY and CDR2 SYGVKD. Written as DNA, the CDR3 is TGTGCCATCAGTGACCCCGGGACGGGAGTCTACGAGCAGTACTTC. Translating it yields CAISDPGTGVYEQYF.

CDR3: CASSSPNGETQYF. DNA of the CDR3: TGCGCCAGCAGCTCCCCGAATGGGGAGACCCAGTACTTC. This chain connects TRBV4-1 to TRBJ2-5, with unresolved D. Trimming took off 5 bases at V and 5 bases at J, with 12 bases between the two ends. CDR3 length: 13 amino acids. CDR1 is MGHRA, CDR2 YSYEKL, per germline.

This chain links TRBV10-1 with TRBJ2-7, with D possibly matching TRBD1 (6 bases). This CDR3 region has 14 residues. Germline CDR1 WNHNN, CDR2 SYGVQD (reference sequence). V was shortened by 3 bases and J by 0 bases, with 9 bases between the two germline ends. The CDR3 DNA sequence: TGCGCCAGCAGTGACGGGACAACCTCCTACGAGCAGTACTTC. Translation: CASSDGTTSYEQYF.

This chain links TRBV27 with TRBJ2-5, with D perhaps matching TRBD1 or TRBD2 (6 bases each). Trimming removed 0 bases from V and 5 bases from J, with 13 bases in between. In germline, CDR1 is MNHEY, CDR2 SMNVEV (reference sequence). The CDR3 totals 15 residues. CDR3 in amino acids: CASSLSVGGAETQYF. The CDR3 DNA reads TGTGCCAGCAGTTTATCCGTCGGGGGCGCGGAGACCCAGTACTTC.

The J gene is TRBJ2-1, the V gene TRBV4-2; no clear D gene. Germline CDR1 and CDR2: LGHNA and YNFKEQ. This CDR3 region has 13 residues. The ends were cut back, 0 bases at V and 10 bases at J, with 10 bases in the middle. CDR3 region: CASSQDRVPEQFF. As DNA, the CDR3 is TGTGCCAGCAGCCAAGATAGAGTCCCAGAGCAGTTCTTC.

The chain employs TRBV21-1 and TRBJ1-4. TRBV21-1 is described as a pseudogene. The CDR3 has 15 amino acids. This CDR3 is CASSKSPSSYEKLFF. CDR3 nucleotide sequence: TGTGCCAGCAGCAAATCCCCGTCGAGTTATGAAAAACTGTTTTTT.

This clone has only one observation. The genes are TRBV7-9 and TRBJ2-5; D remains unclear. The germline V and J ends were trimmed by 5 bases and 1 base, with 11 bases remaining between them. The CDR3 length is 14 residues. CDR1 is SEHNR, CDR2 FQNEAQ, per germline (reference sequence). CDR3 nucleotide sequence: TGTGCCAGCAGCCCCGCGGCGGCCCAAGAGACCCAGTACTTC. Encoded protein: CASSPAAAQETQYF.

The chain's CDR3 is CASSPSGSGGELFF. CDR3 bases: TGTGCCAGCAGTCCTAGCGGGAGTGGCGGGGAGCTGTTTTTT. This chain uses TRBV28 with TRBJ2-2; 10 bases are a match to TRBD2. Germline V CDR1 and CDR2: MDHEN, SYDVKM. The CDR3 is 14 residues long. V lost 5 bases and J lost 7; bases outside the gene matches: 4.

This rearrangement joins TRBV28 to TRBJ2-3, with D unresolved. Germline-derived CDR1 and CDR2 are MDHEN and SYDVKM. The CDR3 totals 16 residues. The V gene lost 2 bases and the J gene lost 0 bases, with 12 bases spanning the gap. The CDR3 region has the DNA TGTGCCAGCAGTTTAGCCCCCGGGCTTAGCACAGATACGCAGTATTTT. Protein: CASSLAPGLSTDTQYF.

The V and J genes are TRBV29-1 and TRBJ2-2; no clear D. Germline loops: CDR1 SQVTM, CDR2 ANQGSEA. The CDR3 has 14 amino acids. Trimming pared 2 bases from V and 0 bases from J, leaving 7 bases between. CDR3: CSVERQANTGELFF. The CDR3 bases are TGCAGCGTTGAAAGGCAGGCGAACACCGGGGAGCTGTTTTTT.

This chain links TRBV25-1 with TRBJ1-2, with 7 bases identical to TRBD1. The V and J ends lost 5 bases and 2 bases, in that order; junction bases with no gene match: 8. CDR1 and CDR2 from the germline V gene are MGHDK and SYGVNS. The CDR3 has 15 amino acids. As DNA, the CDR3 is TGTGCCAGCAGTCCCGGACAGGAGACGAACTATGGCTACACCTTC. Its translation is CASSPGQETNYGYTF.

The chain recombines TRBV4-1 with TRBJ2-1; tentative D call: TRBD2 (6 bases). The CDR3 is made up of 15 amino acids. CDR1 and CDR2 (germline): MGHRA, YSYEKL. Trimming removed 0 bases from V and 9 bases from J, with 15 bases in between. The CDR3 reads CASSQDAGYGSEQFF. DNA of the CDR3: TGCGCCAGCAGCCAAGATGCGGGGTACGGGAGTGAGCAGTTCTTC.

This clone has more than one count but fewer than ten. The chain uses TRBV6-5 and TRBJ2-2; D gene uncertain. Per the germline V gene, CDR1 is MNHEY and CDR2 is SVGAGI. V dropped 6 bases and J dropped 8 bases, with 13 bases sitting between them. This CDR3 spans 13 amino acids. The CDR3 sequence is CASSPFPGGELFF. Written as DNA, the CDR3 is TGTGCCAGCAGCCCTTTCCCTGGGGGGGAGCTGTTTTTT.

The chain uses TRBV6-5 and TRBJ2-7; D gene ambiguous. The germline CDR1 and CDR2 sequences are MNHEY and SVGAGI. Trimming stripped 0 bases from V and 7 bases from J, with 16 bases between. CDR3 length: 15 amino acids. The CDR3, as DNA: TGTGCCAGCAGTTACTCGATACGGTTCGGGCAGGAGCAGTACTTC. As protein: CASSYSIRFGQEQYF.

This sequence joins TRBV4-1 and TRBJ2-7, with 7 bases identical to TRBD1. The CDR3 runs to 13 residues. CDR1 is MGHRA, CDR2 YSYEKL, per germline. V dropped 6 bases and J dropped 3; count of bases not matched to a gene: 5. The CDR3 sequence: CASSPGQYYEQYF. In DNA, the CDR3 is TGCGCCAGCAGTCCGGGACAGTACTACGAGCAGTACTTC.

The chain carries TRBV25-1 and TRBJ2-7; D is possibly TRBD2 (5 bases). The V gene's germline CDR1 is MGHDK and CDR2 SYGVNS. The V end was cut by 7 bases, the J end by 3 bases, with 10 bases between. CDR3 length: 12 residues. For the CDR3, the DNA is TGTGCCAGCACGGGGAATTACTACGAGCAGTACTTC. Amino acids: CASTGNYYEQYF.

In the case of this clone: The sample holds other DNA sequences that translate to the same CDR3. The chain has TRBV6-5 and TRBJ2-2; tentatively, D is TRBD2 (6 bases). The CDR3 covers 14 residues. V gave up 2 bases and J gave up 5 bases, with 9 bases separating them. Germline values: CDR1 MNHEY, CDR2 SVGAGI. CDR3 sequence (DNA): TGTGCCAGCAGTTACGGTCGGGGGACCGGGGAGCTGTTTTTT. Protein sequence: CASSYGRGTGELFF.